This section outlines one TCR beta chain sequence together with its context. The antigen is unknown. Additional DNA sequences in this sample encode the identical CDR3. Using immunoSEQ multiplex PCR, the repertoire was profiled, and TCRdb retains in-frame clones only, with some absent. The table has about 80,000 clones, about 84% seen once. This CDR3 contains 14 residues. Trimming removed 1 base from V and 0 bases from J, with 4 bases in between. The germline V gene has CDR1 SNHLY and CDR2 FYNNEI. This entry is derived from a study of radiotherapy plus CTLA-4 blockade in lung cancer. Study-wide results and limits: The study found tumor-derived TCR clones expanded in blood after radiotherapy plus ipilimumab.

Source: peripheral blood, taken from a patient treated with radiotherapy plus ipilimumab. The clonotype was recovered from a human donor with non-small cell lung cancer who had stable disease on radiotherapy plus ipilimumab. The chain has TRBV2 and TRBJ2-4; D is unresolved. The CDR3 DNA sequence: TGTGCCAGCAGTGAAGAGTTAGCCAAAAACATTCAGTACTTC. It encodes CASSEELAKNIQYF. The whole variable domain, filled in from reference TRBV2 and TRBJ2-4, reads EPEVTQTPSHQVTQMGQEVILRCVPISNHLYFYWYRQILGQKVEFLVSFYNNEISEKSEIFDDQFSVERPDGSNFTLKIRSTKLEDSAMYFCASSEELAKNIQYFGAGTRLSVL.